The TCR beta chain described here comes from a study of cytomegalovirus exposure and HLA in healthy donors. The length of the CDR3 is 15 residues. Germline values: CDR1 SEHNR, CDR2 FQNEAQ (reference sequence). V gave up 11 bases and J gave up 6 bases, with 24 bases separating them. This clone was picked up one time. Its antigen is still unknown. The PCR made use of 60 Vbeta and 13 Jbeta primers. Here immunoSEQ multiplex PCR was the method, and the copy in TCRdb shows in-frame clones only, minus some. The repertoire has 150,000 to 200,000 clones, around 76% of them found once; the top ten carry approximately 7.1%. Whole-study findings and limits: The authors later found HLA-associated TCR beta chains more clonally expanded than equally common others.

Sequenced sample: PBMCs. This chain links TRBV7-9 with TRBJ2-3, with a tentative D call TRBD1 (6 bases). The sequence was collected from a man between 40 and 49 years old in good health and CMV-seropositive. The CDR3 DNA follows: TGTGCCTGGGGGCCCAAGGGCTCAGACGTGGATACGCAGTATTTT. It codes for CAWGPKGSDVDTQYF.